One sample yielded the 23 T cell receptor beta chains listed below, sequenced in a study of early T cells in non-severe SARS-CoV-2 infection. TCRdb ran MiXCR on the 5' RACE reads and lists one entry per CDR3 protein. The table includes some 82,000 distinct CDR3 sequences, over 9.5% detected once. The source was whole blood, collected at baseline. Receptors were obtained from an adult who was a healthcare worker with PCR-confirmed SARS-CoV-2 infection or an uninfected control (not recorded which).

This clonotype was counted a few times. The chain recombines TRBV5-1 with TRBJ2-7, with 11 bases lining up with TRBD1. CDR1 and CDR2 (germline): SGHRS, YFSETQ. J was trimmed by 1 base and V by 8 bases; bases with no gene match: 5. CDR3 size: 14 residues. CDR3: CASTGTGGSYEQYF. The CDR3 DNA is TGCGCCAGTACAGGGACAGGGGGGTCCTACGAGCAGTACTTC. The full variable domain, rest sourced from reference TRBV5-1 and TRBJ2-7, is KAGVTQTPRYLIKTRGQQVTLSCSPISGHRSVSWYQQTPGQGLQFLFEYFSETQRNKGNFPGRFSGRQFSNSRSEMNVSTLELGDSALYLCASTGTGGSYEQYFGPGTRLTVT.

J is TRBJ2-1 and V is TRBV19; no clear D. With 1 base removed from V and 2 bases from J, the gap between germline ends came to 6 bases. This CDR3 is built from 14 residues. CDR1 and CDR2 (germline): LNHDA, SQIVND (reference sequence). CDR3 sequence (DNA): TGTGCCAGTAGTATAGGCAGCCCCTACAATGAGCAGTTCTTC. As protein: CASSIGSPYNEQFF. The full variable domain, completed using reference TRBV19 and TRBJ2-1, is DGGITQSPKYLFRKEGQNVTLSCEQNLNHDAMYWYRQDPGQGLRLIYYSQIVNDFQKGDIAEGYSVSREKKESFPLTVTSAQKNPTAFYLCASSIGSPYNEQFFGPGTRLTVL.

The chain links TRBV7-9 to TRBJ2-3; 8 nucleotides line up with TRBD2. Germline assignment: CDR1 SEHNR and CDR2 FQNEAQ (reference sequence). The CDR3 covers 17 residues. V lost 4 bases to trimming and J lost 3 bases; unmatched junction nucleotides: 12. Here the CDR3 DNA reads TGTGCCAGCAGCTCAAGGACTAGCCGCATCATTACAGATACGCAGTATTTT. This encodes CASSSRTSRIITDTQYF.

V and J are TRBV3-1 and TRBJ1-2; D not certain. V lost 0 bases and J 3 bases, leaving 11 bases between the germline ends. CDR3 length: 15 amino acids. CDR1 is LGHDT and CDR2 is YNNKEL in the germline V gene (reference sequence). In DNA, the CDR3 is TGTGCCAGCAGCCAAGATCGGCGGCCCCACTATGGCTACACCTTC. Residues: CASSQDRRPHYGYTF.

The chain joins TRBV6-5 to TRBJ1-5; 7 nucleotides align to TRBD1. This CDR3 has 15 amino acids. With 6 bases clipped from V and 4 bases from J, the junction kept 9 bases outside the gene matches. Germline CDR1 is MNHEY and CDR2 is SVGAGI. The CDR3 protein is CASSGTARKNQPQHF. Here the CDR3 DNA reads TGTGCCAGCAGCGGGACAGCCCGGAAAAATCAGCCCCAGCATTTT.

In its sample, this clonotype was seen a few times. V and J are TRBV6-6 and TRBJ1-4; no clear D gene. Germline-derived CDR1 and CDR2 are MNHNY and SVGAGI (reference sequence). The ends were cut back, 5 bases at V and 6 bases at J, with 16 bases in the middle. The CDR3 contains 15 residues. As DNA, the CDR3 is TGTGCCAGCAGTCCTGGTGGAGGGAGGGATGAAAAACTGTTTTTT. This encodes CASSPGGGRDEKLFF.

This clonotype was counted at least ten times. The chain uses TRBV6-7 and TRBJ1-5; TRBD1 matches 10 bases. TRBV6-7 is an open reading frame, and its role is uncertain. The ends lost 2 bases at V and 6 bases at J; junction bases unmatched: 7. The CDR3 sequence is 16 residues long. CDR3 residues: CASSYTDRGRGQPQHF. The DNA of the CDR3 is TGTGCCAGCAGTTACACCGACAGGGGGCGAGGTCAGCCCCAGCATTTT.

This chain links TRBV20-1 with TRBJ2-4; weak D call: TRBD1 (5 bases). There are 14 residues in the CDR3. V shed 6 bases and J shed 2 bases, with 14 bases lying between them. Germline values: CDR1 DFQATT, CDR2 SNEGSKA (reference sequence). The CDR3 DNA sequence: TGCAGTGCAACGAACAGGCTGTCCAAAAACATTCAGTACTTC. Translation: CSATNRLSKNIQYF.

This clonotype has more than one count but fewer than ten. The V call is TRBV12-3 or TRBV12-4, the J call TRBJ1-1; the D is unclear. The length of the CDR3 is 15 residues. V lost 1 base to trimming and J lost 2 bases, with 11 bases between them. The CDR3 DNA sequence: TGTGCCAGCAGTTTAGACCCCCAAACAAACACTGAAGCTTTCTTT. This sequence encodes CASSLDPQTNTEAFF.

The chain links TRBV7-8 to TRBJ2-5, with a weak D call TRBD2 (7 bases). The V gene's germline CDR1 is SGHVS and CDR2 FQNEAQ. V was pared by 1 base and J by 5 bases, with 14 bases between. This CDR3 comprises 15 residues. The CDR3 nucleotides are TGTGCCAGCAGCTTAGGTTTTGGGGGGGCGGAGACCCAGTACTTC. Protein sequence: CASSLGFGGAETQYF.

This clonotype was counted between two and nine times. The gene calls are TRBV18 and TRBJ2-5; TRBD1 matches 8 bases. The CDR3 length is 16 residues. Germline V gives CDR1 KGHSH, CDR2 LQKENI. Germline trimming cut 3 bases from V and 2 bases from J; bases unmatched to any gene: 8. CDR3 DNA sequence: TGTGCCAGCTCACCCATGGGACAGGAACTACAAGAGACCCAGTACTTC. This gives the protein CASSPMGQELQETQYF.

This clonotype was seen once. The chain carries TRBV20-1 and TRBJ2-1, with TRBD1 as a possible D gene (5 bases). The CDR3 has 14 amino acids. CDR1 and CDR2 from the germline V gene are DFQATT and SNEGSKA (reference sequence). V was cut by 4 bases and J by 3 bases, with 13 bases left in between. The CDR3 loop is CSAKNTGSYNEQFF. For the CDR3, the DNA is TGCAGTGCTAAAAATACAGGCAGCTACAATGAGCAGTTCTTC.

A few counts support this clonotype. The V call is TRBV7-9, the J call TRBJ1-3; tentatively, D is TRBD1 (6 bases). This CDR3 is built from 17 residues. V lost 0 bases and J 2 bases, leaving 14 bases between the germline ends. Looked up from germline, CDR1 is SEHNR and CDR2 is FQNEAQ (reference sequence). CDR3 coding DNA: TGTGCCAGCAGCTTAGCGGGGGCAGGGCGAACTGGAAACACCATATATTTT. Translation: CASSLAGAGRTGNTIYF.

The genes are TRBV5-1 and TRBJ2-5; 14 positions match TRBD2. Germline trimming cut 4 bases from V and 5 bases from J; bases unmatched to any gene: 19. This CDR3 has 20 amino acids. From germline, CDR1 is SGHRS and CDR2 YFSETQ. The CDR3 region is CASSPVVLFGTSGRKETQYF. The CDR3 DNA follows: TGCGCCAGCAGCCCCGTCGTGCTTTTTGGGACTAGCGGGAGAAAGGAGACCCAGTACTTC.

V usage is TRBV5-1 and J usage is TRBJ2-7; D is unresolved. V lost 0 bases and J lost 3, with 13 bases in between. Germline-derived CDR1 and CDR2 are SGHRS and YFSETQ. The CDR3 runs 15 residues. CDR3 residues: CASSLALESFYEQYF. CDR3 bases: TGCGCCAGCAGCTTGGCCCTCGAGAGCTTCTACGAGCAGTACTTC. Drawing the rest from reference TRBV5-1 and TRBJ2-7, the complete variable domain is KAGVTQTPRYLIKTRGQQVTLSCSPISGHRSVSWYQQTPGQGLQFLFEYFSETQRNKGNFPGRFSGRQFSNSRSEMNVSTLELGDSALYLCASSLALESFYEQYFGPGTRLTVT.

This sequence joins TRBV18 and TRBJ1-1; D remains unclear. CDR1 is KGHSH, CDR2 LQKENI, per germline. The CDR3 runs 13 residues. Trimming removed 5 bases from V and 8 bases from J, with 15 bases in between. The CDR3 DNA is TGTGCCAGCTCAGGTTTGAGGGTCCAAGAAGCTTTCTTT. It codes for CASSGLRVQEAFF.

The chain combines TRBV10-3 with TRBJ2-5; possibly TRBD2 for D (6 bases). Germline lookup yields CDR1 ENHRY and CDR2 SYGVKD. This CDR3 spans 12 amino acids. V lost 4 bases to trimming and J lost 5 bases, with 8 bases between them. The CDR3 loop is CAISGGGETQYF. The CDR3 DNA follows: TGTGCCATCAGTGGGGGAGGCGAGACCCAGTACTTC.

The sample holds one count of this clonotype. The genes are TRBV28 and TRBJ2-1; TRBD1 aligns across 9 bases. J gave up 7 bases and V 2 bases, and 3 bases lay outside the gene matches. The CDR3 is 14 residues long. CDR1 is MDHEN, CDR2 SYDVKM, per germline. CDR3 residues: CASSLGTGRNEQFF. The DNA of the CDR3 is TGTGCCAGCAGTTTAGGGACAGGGAGAAATGAGCAGTTCTTC. The whole variable domain, filled in from reference TRBV28 and TRBJ2-1, reads DVKVTQSSRYLVKRTGEKVFLECVQDMDHENMFWYRQDPGLGLRLIYFSYDVKMKEKGDIPEGYSVSREKKERFSLILESASTNQTSMYLCASSLGTGRNEQFFGPGTRLTVL.

The V call is TRBV30, the J call TRBJ1-5; D gene ambiguous. This CDR3 contains 14 residues. Germline V gene data show CDR1 as GTSNPN and CDR2 as SVGIG (reference sequence). Trimming took off 0 bases at V and 8 bases at J, with 14 bases between the two ends. In DNA, the CDR3 is TGTGCCTGGAGTGTACCGAACGAAAGGAAGCCCCAGCATTTT. Residues: CAWSVPNERKPQHF.

This clonotype has only a few counts. The chain is built from TRBV21-1 and TRBJ2-7; the table names TRBD1, a call not compared with the DNA. TRBV21-1 counts as a pseudogene. The CDR3 contains 14 residues. The CDR3 bases are TGTGCCAGCAGCAAGGACACCGAAACCTACGAGCAGTACTTC. Translated: CASSKDTETYEQYF.

This clonotype showed up just a few times. This chain connects TRBV20-1 to TRBJ2-7; the D gene is possibly TRBD2 (5 bases). This CDR3 is 13 amino acids long. Per the germline V gene, CDR1 is DFQATT and CDR2 is SNEGSKA (reference sequence). V shed 4 bases and J shed 0 bases, with 10 bases lying between them. The CDR3 DNA follows: TGCAGTGCTATTGAGGGTAGCTCCTACGAGCAGTACTTC. Amino acids: CSAIEGSSYEQYF.

This clonotype has a count of ten or more. The rearrangement joins TRBV28 to TRBJ1-5; D is undetermined. CDR1 and CDR2 (germline): MDHEN, SYDVKM. The CDR3 has 13 residues. Trimming took 3 bases from V and 4 from J, leaving 7 bases between them. The CDR3 protein is CASSFSANQPQHF. The CDR3 DNA is TGTGCCAGCAGTTTTTCGGCTAATCAGCCCCAGCATTTT. The whole variable domain, remainder taken from reference TRBV28 and TRBJ1-5, is DVKVTQSSRYLVKRTGEKVFLECVQDMDHENMFWYRQDPGLGLRLIYFSYDVKMKEKGDIPEGYSVSREKKERFSLILESASTNQTSMYLCASSFSANQPQHFGDGTRLSIL.

The table lists this clonotype with a few counts. The chain employs TRBV11-3 and TRBJ1-3; D not resolved. From germline, CDR1 is SGHNT and CDR2 YENEEA. The CDR3 is 15 residues long. V shed 1 base and J shed 0 bases, with 7 bases lying between them. The CDR3 DNA is TGTGCCAGCAGCTTAGCAGGCAGCTCTGGAAACACCATATATTTT. It codes for CASSLAGSSGNTIYF.